The 30 T cell receptor beta chains reported below all come from one sample, sequenced in a study of radiotherapy plus CTLA-4 blockade in lung cancer. Profiling relied on immunoSEQ multiplex PCR, and the TCRdb table lists in-frame clones only, not all of them. The sample holds over 60,000 clones; around 87% are singletons and the top ten take approximately 0.9%. The sample in question was peripheral blood, obtained from a patient treated with radiotherapy plus ipilimumab. All receptors derive from a human donor with non-small cell lung cancer who had stable disease on radiotherapy plus ipilimumab.

This clone was picked up a small number of times. The rearrangement uses TRBV7-8 and TRBJ2-1; unclear D gene. The ends were cut back, 6 bases at V and 4 bases at J, with 19 bases in the middle. This CDR3 comprises 16 residues. Looked up from germline, CDR1 is SGHVS and CDR2 is FQNEAQ. The CDR3 DNA is TGTGCCAGCAGGCCTCGCATAACCGGGCCTTACAATGAGCAGTTCTTC. It is translated as CASRPRITGPYNEQFF. The entire variable domain, with the rest obtained from reference TRBV7-8 and TRBJ2-1, is as follows: GAGVSQSPRYKVAKRGQDVALRCDPISGHVSLFWYQQALGQGPEFLTYFQNEAQLDKSGLPSDRFFAERPEGSVSTLKIQRTQQEDSAVYLCASRPRITGPYNEQFFGPGTRLTVL.

The rearrangement links TRBV11-3 to TRBJ2-7, with a weak D call TRBD1 (6 bases). The germline V and J ends were trimmed by 3 bases and 3 bases, with 12 bases remaining between them. Germline CDR1 is SGHNT and CDR2 is YENEEA. This CDR3 contains 14 residues. CDR3 protein: CASSLGTTDYEQYF. CDR3 bases: TGTGCCAGCAGCTTGGGGACAACGGACTACGAGCAGTACTTC.

The chain is built from TRBV7-3 and TRBJ1-6; D unclear. The CDR3 runs to 14 residues. The ends were cut back, 2 bases at V and 6 bases at J, with 8 bases in the middle. Germline CDR1 and CDR2: SGHTA and FQGTGA. The CDR3 sequence: CASSLGPGNSPLHF. Written as DNA, the CDR3 is TGTGCCAGCAGCTTAGGCCCGGGTAATTCACCCCTCCACTTT.

A note on this clone: The same CDR3 also results from other DNA sequences found in this sample. The rearrangement links TRBV9 to TRBJ2-5; D might be TRBD1 (7 bases). CDR3 length: 14 residues. From germline, CDR1 is SGDLS and CDR2 YYNGEE. Trimming cost V 2 bases and J 4 bases, with 12 bases left between them. The CDR3 sequence is CASSVQGGGETQYF. DNA of the CDR3: TGTGCCAGCAGCGTCCAGGGGGGTGGAGAGACCCAGTACTTC.

The chain employs TRBV4-2 and TRBJ1-2; D may be TRBD1 (6 bases). The V end lost 1 base, the J end lost 0 bases, and 15 bases lay between the germline ends. The CDR3 sequence is 17 residues long. Germline CDR1 reads LGHNA; CDR2 reads YNFKEQ. The CDR3 protein is CASSQVSGERSNYGYTF. DNA for the CDR3: TGTGCCAGCAGCCAAGTATCAGGGGAAAGGTCTAACTATGGCTACACCTTC.

Regarding this clone: This specimen includes other DNA sequences encoding the same CDR3. The V and J genes are TRBV18 and TRBJ2-7, with D possibly TRBD2 on 5 matching bases. Germline CDR1 is KGHSH and CDR2 is LQKENI. CDR3 length: 14 residues. The germline V and J ends were trimmed by 3 bases and 2 bases, with 11 bases remaining between them. The CDR3 bases are TGTGCCAGCTCACCTGGAGGTGGCCCCTACGAGCAGTACTTC. This codes for CASSPGGGPYEQYF.

The chain uses TRBV7-2 and TRBJ2-3; 8 nucleotides agree with TRBD2. Unmatched junction bases numbered 15, after V lost 5 bases and J lost 2 bases. The germline gives CDR1 SGHTA, CDR2 FQGNSA. The length of the CDR3 is 18 residues. CDR3 region: CASSAGGEIRSPTDTQYF. The CDR3 DNA reads as TGTGCCAGCAGCGCGGGGGGAGAAATACGGAGCCCCACAGATACGCAGTATTTT.

CDR3 amino acids: CASSPGRVATNEKLFF. CDR3 DNA sequence: TGCGCCAGCAGCCCCGGACGTGTTGCAACTAATGAAAAACTGTTTTTT. The chain employs TRBV5-1 and TRBJ1-4; the D is unclear. V was trimmed by 4 bases and J by 0 bases, leaving 13 bases between them. The CDR3 is 16 amino acids. The V gene's germline CDR1 is SGHRS and CDR2 YFSETQ.

V usage is TRBV6-4 and J usage is TRBJ2-3; D not certain. Trimming took 7 bases from V and 0 from J, leaving 11 bases between them. CDR3 length: 14 residues. Germline-derived CDR1 and CDR2 are MRHNA and SNTAGT. This chain's CDR3 is CASKVSASTDTQYF. The CDR3 DNA reads as TGTGCCAGCAAAGTTAGTGCCAGCACAGATACGCAGTATTTT.

The chain recombines TRBV7-3 with TRBJ2-2, with no clear D. The CDR3 covers 13 residues. Per germline, CDR1 SGHTA and CDR2 FQGTGA. Trimming shortened V by 1 base and J by 5 bases, and 5 bases separated the two germline ends. The CDR3 loop is CASSLKQTGELFF. The CDR3 nucleotides read TGTGCCAGCAGCTTAAAACAGACCGGGGAGCTGTTTTTT.

This clone is a singleton in its sample. The chain combines TRBV7-3 with TRBJ2-7; 9 positions match TRBD1. The CDR3 covers 14 residues. The trim removed 3 bases at V and 4 bases at J, leaving 4 bases unmatched. Germline V CDR1 and CDR2: SGHTA, FQGTGA. The CDR3 protein is CASSFTGGKYEQYF. The CDR3 coding sequence is TGTGCCAGCAGCTTCACAGGGGGCAAGTACGAGCAGTACTTC.

This rearrangement joins TRBV5-4 to TRBJ2-1; D perhaps matches TRBD2 (6 bases). The length of the CDR3 is 16 residues. The V gene lost 2 bases and the J gene lost 7 bases, with 19 bases spanning the gap. Germline-derived CDR1 and CDR2 are SGHNT and YYREEE (reference sequence). CDR3 bases: TGTGCCAGCAGCTTTTATAGCGGTCGAAGGAGGAATGAGCAGTTCTTC. Translated, it gives CASSFYSGRRRNEQFF.

This clone was recorded only once. The chain uses TRBV10-3 and TRBJ2-5, with TRBD1 identical over 11 bases. TRBJ2-7 explains the end of the DNA better; the J call may be wrong. This CDR3 is 13 amino acids long. Looked up from germline, CDR1 is ENHRY and CDR2 is SYGVKD. This CDR3 reads CAIRRTGGDEQYF. The CDR3 DNA sequence: TGTGCCATCAGGCGGACAGGGGGCGACGAGCAGTACTTC.

This clone was found once. The V and J genes are TRBV10-2 and TRBJ1-2; D ambiguous. Germline lookup yields CDR1 WSHSY and CDR2 SAAADI. The germline V and J ends were trimmed by 7 bases and 2 bases, with 14 bases remaining between them. The CDR3 is 14 amino acids. CDR3 protein: CASTDRERNYGYTF. The CDR3 coding sequence is TGCGCCAGCACGGACCGGGAACGAAACTATGGCTACACCTTC.

The V call is TRBV5-4, the J call TRBJ1-2, with D possibly TRBD1 on 6 matching bases. This CDR3 has 14 residues. V was pared by 5 bases and J by 5 bases, with 16 bases between. The germline V gene has CDR1 SGHNT and CDR2 YYREEE (reference sequence). CDR3 region: CASRRDNLPYGYTF. The CDR3 DNA reads as TGTGCCAGCAGACGGGACAACCTACCATATGGCTACACCTTC.

The V and J genes are TRBV5-1 and TRBJ1-2, with 12 bases that match TRBD1. The CDR3 runs 14 residues. V dropped 3 bases and J dropped 7; count of bases not matched to a gene: 4. Germline lookup yields CDR1 SGHRS and CDR2 YFSETQ. CDR3 sequence (DNA): TGCGCCAGCAGCTCGGGGACAGGGGGCAGTGGCTACACCTTC. Its protein is CASSSGTGGSGYTF.

The chain recombines TRBV5-1 with TRBJ2-3; no clear D gene. CDR3 length: 14 amino acids. CDR1 is SGHRS and CDR2 is YFSETQ in the germline V gene. Trimming took off 3 bases at V and 1 base at J, with 9 bases between the two ends. This chain's CDR3 is CASSSTRGTDTQYF. CDR3 sequence (DNA): TGCGCCAGCAGCTCGACCCGGGGCACAGATACGCAGTATTTT. Full variable domain (rest looked up from reference TRBV5-1 and TRBJ2-3): KAGVTQTPRYLIKTRGQQVTLSCSPISGHRSVSWYQQTPGQGLQFLFEYFSETQRNKGNFPGRFSGRQFSNSRSEMNVSTLELGDSALYLCASSSTRGTDTQYFGPGTRLTVL.

This sequence joins TRBV2 and TRBJ2-3, with D possibly being TRBD1 (5 bases). Trimming cost V 10 bases and J 4 bases, with 12 bases left between them. Germline lookup yields CDR1 SNHLY and CDR2 FYNNEI. The CDR3 runs 12 residues. The CDR3 loop reads CATPRTPDTQYF. The CDR3 bases are TGTGCCACCCCCAGGACACCAGATACGCAGTATTTT.

The chain couples TRBV5-4 to TRBJ2-3; D gene unclear. Germline CDR1 SGHNT, CDR2 YYREEE (reference sequence). The V and J ends lost 0 bases and 6 bases respectively, with 11 bases between them. This CDR3 region has 14 residues. CDR3 amino acids: CASSLGVSLDTQYF. In DNA form, the CDR3 reads TGTGCCAGCAGCTTGGGAGTGTCATTGGATACGCAGTATTTT.

The chain carries TRBV27 and TRBJ2-5; TRBD2 matches at 11 bases. Germline V gives CDR1 MNHEY, CDR2 SMNVEV (reference sequence). J lost 5 bases, V lost 5 bases, and 7 bases had no gene match. This CDR3 comprises 15 residues. CDR3 amino acids: CASSVAGGTRETQYF. CDR3 DNA sequence: TGTGCCAGCAGTGTAGCGGGGGGGACTCGGGAGACCCAGTACTTC.

This sequence joins TRBV5-5 and TRBJ1-4; 7 positions match TRBD1. CDR1 and CDR2 (germline): SGHKS, YYEKEE (reference sequence). This CDR3 comprises 16 residues. Trimming removed 0 bases from V and 16 bases from J; junction bases left unmatched: 18. This CDR3 is CASSLVGTVDPIKAFF. CDR3 nucleotides: TGTGCCAGCAGCTTGGTTGGGACAGTCGACCCAATAAAAGCGTTTTTT.

As regards this clone: Other nucleotide sequences from this sample produce the same CDR3. As DNA, the CDR3 is TGTGCCAGCAGCTTGGCAGGAACTAATGAAAAACTGTTTTTT. This codes for CASSLAGTNEKLFF. This chain links TRBV7-6 with TRBJ1-4, with unresolved D. Trimming cost V 3 bases and J 1 base, with 6 bases left between them. Per the germline V gene, CDR1 is SGHVS and CDR2 is FNYEAQ. The CDR3 has 14 residues. Variable domain in full (rest from reference TRBV7-6 and TRBJ1-4): GAGVSQSPRYKVTKRGQDVALRCDPISGHVSLYWYRQALGQGPEFLTYFNYEAQQDKSGLPNDRFSAERPEGSISTLTIQRTEQRDSAMYRCASSLAGTNEKLFFGSGTQLSVL.

This clone was observed once. J is TRBJ1-2 and V is TRBV11-2; no reliable D call. Germline CDR1 and CDR2: SGHAT and FQNNGV. The CDR3 is made up of 14 amino acids. V was shortened by 1 base and J by 1 base, with 7 bases between the two germline ends. In DNA form, the CDR3 reads TGTGCCAGCAGCTTAGGGAGACTTAACTATGGCTACACCTTC. This codes for CASSLGRLNYGYTF.

This rearrangement joins TRBV7-9 to TRBJ2-1, with D perhaps matching TRBD2 (6 bases). CDR3 length: 14 residues. CDR1 is SEHNR and CDR2 is FQNEAQ in the germline V gene (reference sequence). Trimming pared 4 bases from V and 7 bases from J, leaving 14 bases between. DNA of the CDR3: TGTGCCAGCAGCTCTGGGGCGGGGAGGAATGAGCAGTTCTTC. As protein: CASSSGAGRNEQFF.

This chain connects TRBV7-6 to TRBJ2-2; 13 nucleotides line up with TRBD2. With V trimmed by 2 bases and J by 0 bases, 6 bases remained unmatched. This CDR3 is 19 amino acids long. Germline CDR1 and CDR2: SGHVS and FNYEAQ. Here the CDR3 DNA reads TGTGCCAGCAGCTTATATTCGACTAGCGGGAGGACGAACACCGGGGAGCTGTTTTTT. It is translated as CASSLYSTSGRTNTGELFF.

V gene TRBV11-2 combines with J gene TRBJ2-7; tentatively, D is TRBD2 (6 bases). There are 15 residues in the CDR3. The V gene lost 0 bases and the J gene lost 0 bases, with 9 bases spanning the gap. The germline gives CDR1 SGHAT, CDR2 FQNNGV. In DNA form, the CDR3 reads TGTGCCAGCAGCTTAGAGCGGGGAAGCTCCTACGAGCAGTACTTC. It encodes CASSLERGSSYEQYF.

This clone was detected once. V and J are TRBV27 and TRBJ2-3; D not resolved. CDR3 size: 13 residues. V lost 6 bases, J lost 0 bases, and 7 bases lay in between. Germline-derived CDR1 and CDR2 are MNHEY and SMNVEV (reference sequence). CDR3 sequence: CASRSASTDTQYF. The DNA of the CDR3 is TGTGCCAGCAGGTCGGCAAGCACAGATACGCAGTATTTT.

The rearrangement joins TRBV28 to TRBJ2-1; 7 bases match TRBD2. The V gene's germline CDR1 is MDHEN and CDR2 SYDVKM. The CDR3 spans 14 residues. The ends lost 7 bases at V and 6 bases at J; junction bases unmatched: 9. The CDR3 DNA is TGTGCCAGCATCTCCGGCGGGAGCTCCAATGAGCAGTTCTTC. It yields the protein CASISGGSSNEQFF.

The chain recombines TRBV6-1 with TRBJ1-2; D is uncertain. V lost 2 bases and J 2 bases, leaving 12 bases between the germline ends. The germline gives CDR1 MNHNS, CDR2 SASEGT. This CDR3 spans 15 amino acids. The CDR3: CASSETSPANYGYTF. CDR3 bases: TGTGCCAGCAGTGAAACAAGCCCGGCGAACTATGGCTACACCTTC.

This chain uses TRBV7-2 with TRBJ2-2; either TRBD1 or TRBD2 may fit D (5 bases each). Germline V CDR1 and CDR2: SGHTA, FQGNSA. The V gene lost 5 bases and the J gene lost 2 bases, with 15 bases spanning the gap. This CDR3 has 16 amino acids. The CDR3 coding sequence is TGTGCCAGCAGCCCCCATGGGGACGCCAACACCGGGGAGCTGTTTTTT. It encodes CASSPHGDANTGELFF.